This TCR beta chain is from a study of cytotoxic CD8 clonotypes in ibrutinib-treated CLL. Study background: An average of about 250,000 productive templates and 80,000 to 95,000 productive rearrangements was obtained per sample. Whole-study results and caveats: Whereas clonality rose at ibrutinib response, it declined toward baseline at progression.

This clone was counted a few times. Its target is unknown. Profiling relied on immunoSEQ multiplex PCR, and the TCRdb table lists in-frame clones only, not all of them. Among over 65,000 clones listed, 75% to 85% were seen once. The CDR3 extends over 15 amino acids. Per the germline V gene, CDR1 is KGHSH and CDR2 is LQKENI. V lost 0 bases to trimming and J lost 4 bases, with 12 bases between them. This clonotype was obtained from a human donor with chronic lymphocytic leukemia. This chain connects TRBV18 to TRBJ1-2; weak D call: TRBD1 (5 bases). This specimen was PBMCs, taken after 12 months of ibrutinib treatment. The CDR3 DNA follows: TGTGCCAGCTCACCACCGTCGGGACGGTCCTATGGCTACACCTTC. Amino acid sequence: CASSPPSGRSYGYTF.